Presented here are 6 T cell receptor beta chains from one specimen sequenced in a study of shared clonotypes between healthy human individuals. Measured with immunoSEQ multiplex PCR; TCRdb has only the in-frame clones, and not every one. The table shows a few hundred thousand clones, with around 81% occurring only once. Source material: PBMCs. Receptors originate from a middle-aged woman in good health. Some clones in this sample may be carry-over from other donors' samples.

Comments on this clone: A far larger clone differs by one base, so this is likely a read error. The chain joins TRBV4-2 to TRBJ2-7; a possible D gene is TRBD2 (6 bases). The germline gives CDR1 LGHNA, CDR2 YNFKEQ. V gave up 4 bases and J gave up 1 base, with 14 bases separating them. CDR3 length: 15 amino acids. CDR3 sequence: CASSRGQDYSYEQYF. CDR3 coding DNA: TGTGCCAGCAGCCGAGGTCAGGACTATTCCTACGAGCAGTACTTC.

The gene calls are TRBV7-2 and TRBJ2-5, with D tentatively TRBD2 (7 bases). This CDR3 spans 16 amino acids. V lost 0 bases and J lost 5, with 16 bases in between. CDR1 is SGHTA, CDR2 FQGNSA, per germline. This chain's CDR3 is CASSLAGGGEIETQYF. CDR3 nucleotide sequence: TGTGCCAGCAGCTTAGCAGGAGGGGGGGAGATTGAGACCCAGTACTTC.

Here the CDR3 reads CASSSEGTSGSYEQYF. Here the CDR3 DNA reads TGTGCCAGCAGCTCAGAAGGGACTAGCGGCTCCTACGAGCAGTACTTC. V and J are TRBV9 and TRBJ2-7, with 11 bases aligning to TRBD2. Per germline, CDR1 SGDLS and CDR2 YYNGEE. V lost 4 bases to trimming and J lost 0 bases; unmatched junction nucleotides: 6. The CDR3 sequence is 16 residues long.

The chain employs TRBV14 and TRBJ2-1; TRBD1 aligns across 10 bases. Germline V gene data show CDR1 as SGHDN and CDR2 as FVKESK. Germline trimming cut 4 bases from V and 3 bases from J; bases unmatched to any gene: 0. This CDR3 region has 14 residues. The CDR3 region is CASSRTGGYNEQFF. The CDR3 DNA sequence: TGTGCCAGCAGCCGGACAGGGGGCTACAATGAGCAGTTCTTC. Based on the CDR3 plus reference TRBV14 and TRBJ2-1, the full variable domain is EAGVTQFPSHSVIEKGQTVTLRCDPISGHDNLYWYRRVMGKEIKFLLHFVKESKQDESGMPNNRFLAERTGGTYSTLKVQPAELEDSGVYFCASSRTGGYNEQFFGPGTRLTVL.

V and J are TRBV11-2 and TRBJ1-1; a possible D gene is TRBD1 (5 bases). Germline assignment: CDR1 SGHAT and CDR2 FQNNGV. This CDR3 contains 11 residues. V dropped 5 bases and J dropped 7 bases, with 8 bases sitting between them. The CDR3 here is CASSPRDEAFF. For the CDR3, the DNA is TGTGCCAGCAGCCCCAGGGATGAAGCTTTCTTT.

The V and J genes are TRBV9 and TRBJ2-3, with 13 bases fitting TRBD2. V was pared by 6 bases and J by 4 bases, with 11 bases of the junction left unmatched. The CDR3 is 17 amino acids. Germline CDR1 SGDLS, CDR2 YYNGEE. In DNA, the CDR3 is TGTGCCAGCACCTCCTTTACTAGCGGGAGGGCCTCAGATACGCAGTATTTT. This gives the protein CASTSFTSGRASDTQYF.